Detailed here is one TCR beta chain. Germline lookup yields CDR1 SGHRS and CDR2 YFSETQ. V lost 5 bases, J lost 1 base, and 9 bases lay in between. The CDR3 totals 13 residues. This specimen belongs to a study of blood T cell repertoires in COVID-19. Original data processing: Scientists estimated how many nucleated cells there were by amplifying reference gene primers. Some clones are missing from TCRdb's copy, which holds only in-frame ones; the method was immunoSEQ multiplex PCR. D and trimming were read from the DNA, whereas the V and J calls and clone size are those reported in that table. This sample has just over 350,000 clones, with around 88% found just once.

The chain has TRBV5-1 and TRBJ1-1, with D possibly matching TRBD1 (6 bases). This sequence originates from a woman in her fifties or sixties with COVID-19, enrolled during active disease. The sequencing input was peripheral blood. In nucleotides, the CDR3 is TGCGCCAGCAGACAGGGTGAGAACACTGAAGCTTTCTTT. It yields the protein CASRQGENTEAFF.